The 13 T cell receptor beta chains presented below share a single source sample, sequenced in a study of identical twins. TCRdb analysed the 5' RACE reads with MiXCR anew, one entry per CDR3 protein. The sample records about 240,000 distinct CDR3 sequences, roughly 13% being singletons. This same sample was also taken into another study, of yellow fever vaccine responses in identical twins.

The sequencing input was memory (CD45RO+) T cells sorted from blood. These receptor sequences come from a woman under 30 in good health.

This rearrangement joins TRBV29-1 to TRBJ2-3, with TRBD2 matching over 9 bases. This CDR3 contains 15 residues. CDR1 SQVTM and CDR2 ANQGSEA come from the germline V gene. Unmatched junction bases numbered 6, after V lost 2 bases and J lost 3 bases. In nucleotides, the CDR3 is TGCAGCGTTGAACTAGCGGGACGGTCAACAGATACGCAGTATTTT. Amino acid sequence: CSVELAGRSTDTQYF.

The rearrangement uses TRBV20-1 and TRBJ2-3; TRBD2 agrees at 11 bases. V shed 0 bases, J shed 2 bases, and the junction held 13 bases outside the gene matches. Germline values: CDR1 DFQATT, CDR2 SNEGSKA (reference sequence). The CDR3 has 19 amino acids. The CDR3 reads CSARDLGLLAGGFTDTQYF. The CDR3 bases are TGCAGTGCTAGAGATCTCGGACTTCTAGCGGGAGGATTCACAGATACGCAGTATTTT.

The rearrangement links TRBV12-3 or TRBV12-4 to TRBJ2-7, with D perhaps matching TRBD1 (6 bases). With 6 bases removed from V and 5 bases from J, the gap between germline ends came to 17 bases. The CDR3 runs to 14 residues. The DNA for the CDR3 is TGTGCCAGCAGCCCTCTGGGGGCGCGCAACGAGCAGTACTTC. Its translation is CASSPLGARNEQYF.

This clonotype has at least ten counts. The chain couples TRBV12-3 or TRBV12-4 to TRBJ2-2, with D tentatively TRBD2 (7 bases). The V and J ends lost 3 bases and 6 bases respectively, with 11 bases between them. The CDR3 contains 14 residues. The CDR3 here is CASSFGGLAGELFF. The DNA for the CDR3 is TGTGCCAGCAGTTTCGGGGGGCTCGCCGGGGAGCTGTTTTTT.

There are a few counts of this clonotype. This chain uses TRBV7-6 with TRBJ2-1; no reliable D call. CDR1 and CDR2 from the germline V gene are SGHVS and FNYEAQ. V lost 1 base to trimming and J lost 10 bases, with 14 bases between them. There are 14 residues in the CDR3. CDR3 sequence (DNA): TGTGCCAGCAGCTTAGGTATAGGGCTGAGGGAGCAGTTCTTC. It encodes CASSLGIGLREQFF.

This clonotype was seen a handful of times. The chain couples TRBV20-1 to TRBJ2-7; no firm D call. Germline values: CDR1 DFQATT, CDR2 SNEGSKA (reference sequence). The V gene lost 3 bases and the J gene lost 6 bases, with 15 bases spanning the gap. CDR3 length equals 13 residues. This chain's CDR3 is CSASTPPVREQYF. CDR3 in DNA: TGCAGTGCTAGCACTCCGCCGGTTCGCGAGCAGTACTTC.

The J gene is TRBJ2-7, the V gene TRBV2; 8 bases are shared with TRBD1. The CDR3 runs 15 residues. Per germline, CDR1 SNHLY and CDR2 FYNNEI. Trimming cost V 6 bases and J 5 bases; bases outside gene matches: 12. As DNA, the CDR3 is TGTGCCAGCAGAGTGAGACAGGGGATGGGAGACGAGCAGTACTTC. This gives the protein CASRVRQGMGDEQYF. Drawing the rest from reference TRBV2 and TRBJ2-7, the complete variable domain is EPEVTQTPSHQVTQMGQEVILRCVPISNHLYFYWYRQILGQKVEFLVSFYNNEISEKSEIFDDQFSVERPDGSNFTLKIRSTKLEDSAMYFCASRVRQGMGDEQYFGPGTRLTVT.

The sample holds many counts of this clonotype. The gene calls are TRBV6-2 or TRBV6-3 and TRBJ2-7, with D uncertain. V was shortened by 7 bases and J by 0 bases, with 19 bases between the two germline ends. The CDR3 is 16 amino acids. Per germline, CDR1 MNHEY and CDR2 SVGEGT. The CDR3 reads CASTTMVGRNSYEQYF. The CDR3 DNA follows: TGTGCCAGCACCACAATGGTGGGCAGGAACTCCTACGAGCAGTACTTC.

The chain has TRBV9 and TRBJ2-3; weak D call: TRBD1 (6 bases). V lost 5 bases and J 3 bases, leaving 13 bases between the germline ends. The germline V gene encodes CDR1 SGDLS and CDR2 YYNGEE. This CDR3 has 14 residues. The CDR3 reads CASSPTQGTDTQYF. The CDR3 DNA sequence: TGTGCCAGCAGTCCAACACAGGGAACAGATACGCAGTATTTT. The complete variable domain, with remaining parts taken from reference TRBV9 and TRBJ2-3, reads DSGVTQTPKHLITATGQRVTLRCSPRSGDLSVYWYQQSLDQGLQFLIQYYNGEERAKGNILERFSAQQFPDLHSELNLSSLELGDSALYFCASSPTQGTDTQYFGPGTRLTVL.

This clonotype has ten or more counts. The V and J genes are TRBV27 and TRBJ2-7; 9 bases align to TRBD1. V lost 7 bases and J lost 4; bases outside the gene matches: 8. CDR1 and CDR2 from the germline V gene are MNHEY and SMNVEV (reference sequence). The CDR3 has 14 residues. Written as DNA, the CDR3 is TGTGCCAGCACTTACAAGGGACAGGGATACGAGCAGTACTTC. Translating it yields CASTYKGQGYEQYF.

This clonotype was observed many times. The chain links TRBV5-1 to TRBJ2-2, with D perhaps TRBD1 (6 bases). CDR3 length: 16 amino acids. Germline V lookup: CDR1 SGHRS, CDR2 YFSETQ. Trimming cost V 0 bases and J 5 bases, with 14 bases left between them. CDR3: CASSLAPTGITGELFF. DNA of the CDR3: TGCGCCAGCAGCTTGGCCCCTACAGGGATAACCGGGGAGCTGTTTTTT.

The sample holds a few counts of this clonotype. The chain has TRBV10-3 and TRBJ2-1, with 8 bases aligning to TRBD1. This CDR3 is built from 14 residues. Germline assignment: CDR1 ENHRY and CDR2 SYGVKD. V dropped 2 bases and J dropped 5; count of bases not matched to a gene: 2. DNA for the CDR3: TGTGCCATCAGTGAGGGACAGGGACACAATGAGCAGTTCTTC. This gives the protein CAISEGQGHNEQFF.

This clonotype was detected only a few times. The junction departs from germline at one end; a sequencing error may be responsible. The chain employs TRBV20-1 and TRBJ2-3, with 10 bases identical to TRBD2. Germline assignment: CDR1 DFQATT and CDR2 SNEGSKA (reference sequence). The CDR3 is made up of 12 amino acids. The CDR3 protein is CSARGFSGGAFF. CDR3 DNA: TGCAGTGCTAGAGGGTTCAGCGGGGGGGCCTTTTTT.